A selection of T cell receptor beta chains follows, all from one sample in a study of cytomegalovirus exposure and HLA in healthy donors. TCRdb's copy holds only in-frame clones and misses some; the assay was immunoSEQ multiplex PCR. The sample has roughly 100,000 clones; roughly three fifths are singletons. Sequencing was performed on PBMCs. The receptors were sampled from a man aged 25 to 40 in good health and CMV-seropositive. Each CDR3 is given with its conserved first and last residue. Each record gives: CDR3 protein, CDR3 DNA, V gene, J gene, D gene, CDR3 length, clone size. D genes are given only for firm matches. For some rows the clone size is stated as once, few or many, or as a class when expanded; others skip it.

CDR3aa: CASSLSRTSGGQDEQFF
CDR3nt: TGTGCCAGCAGTTTATCGCGGACTAGCGGGGGGCAGGATGAGCAGTTCTTC
v_gene: TRBV27
j_gene: TRBJ2-1
d_gene: TRBD2
len: 17
abundance: NA

CDR3aa: CASSTRQDLNTEAFF
CDR3nt: TGTGCCAGTAGTACGAGACAGGACTTGAACACTGAAGCTTTCTTT
v_gene: TRBV19
j_gene: TRBJ1-1
d_gene: NA
len: 15
abundance: NA

CDR3aa: CASSPDGKHGTQYF
CDR3nt: TGTGCCAGCTCACCAGACGGGAAGCACGGTACGCAGTATTTT
v_gene: TRBV18
j_gene: TRBJ2-3
d_gene: NA
len: 14
abundance: NA

CDR3aa: CASSASRTGTYEQYF
CDR3nt: TGTGCCAGCAGTGCCTCAAGGACAGGGACCTACGAGCAGTACTTC
v_gene: TRBV6-5
j_gene: TRBJ2-7
d_gene: TRBD1
len: 15
abundance: few

CDR3aa: CASSASSRDSEAFF
CDR3nt: TGTGCCAGCAGCGCCAGCTCCAGGGACAGTGAAGCTTTCTTT
v_gene: TRBV2
j_gene: TRBJ1-1
d_gene: TRBD1
len: 14
abundance: NA

CDR3aa: CASVPGRGRSTEAFF
CDR3nt: TGTGCCAGCGTTCCTGGTAGGGGGCGATCCACTGAAGCTTTCTTT
v_gene: TRBV27
j_gene: TRBJ1-1
d_gene: TRBD1
len: 15
abundance: NA

CDR3aa: CASSLLLPNGNTIYF
CDR3nt: TGTGCCAGCAGCCTCCTACTACCTAATGGAAACACCATATATTTT
v_gene: TRBV7-9
j_gene: TRBJ1-3
d_gene: NA
len: 15
abundance: NA

CDR3aa: CAWSHEGQGADIQYF
CDR3nt: TGTGCCTGGAGCCACGAGGGCCAGGGGGCAGACATTCAGTACTTC
v_gene: TRBV30
j_gene: TRBJ2-4
d_gene: TRBD1
len: 15
abundance: NA

CDR3aa: CASSLGAGLAGGYNEQFF
CDR3nt: TGTGCCAGCAGCTTAGGGGCGGGACTAGCGGGGGGGTACAATGAGCAGTTCTTC
v_gene: TRBV7-2
j_gene: TRBJ2-1
d_gene: TRBD2
len: 18
abundance: NA

CDR3aa: CASSQTVSNQPQHF
CDR3nt: TGTGCCAGTAGTCAGACAGTTAGCAATCAGCCCCAGCATTTT
v_gene: TRBV19
j_gene: TRBJ1-5
d_gene: NA
len: 14
abundance: few

CDR3aa: CASSLTGGGSSPDF
CDR3nt: TGTGCCAGTAGCCTGACAGGGGGCGGATCGAGTCCGGACTTC
v_gene: TRBV19
j_gene: TRBJ2-4
d_gene: TRBD1
len: 14
abundance: few

CDR3aa: CASSLVQGIGETQYF
CDR3nt: TGTGCCAGCAGCTTAGTTCAGGGGATCGGGGAGACCCAGTACTTC
v_gene: TRBV11-2
j_gene: TRBJ2-5
d_gene: NA
len: 15
abundance: NA

CDR3aa: CASSLTGGSYNEQFF
CDR3nt: TGTGCCAGCAGCTTAACCGGGGGGTCCTACAATGAGCAGTTCTTC
v_gene: TRBV7-2
j_gene: TRBJ2-1
d_gene: TRBD2
len: 15
abundance: NA

CDR3aa: CASTRTGTGNGEQYF
CDR3nt: TGTGCCAGCACCCGGACTGGGACAGGGAATGGCGAGCAGTACTTC
v_gene: TRBV6-5
j_gene: TRBJ2-7
d_gene: TRBD1
len: 15
abundance: few

CDR3aa: CASSRSGASGGGGTDTQYF
CDR3nt: TGCGCCAGCAGCCGCTCCGGTGCTAGCGGGGGAGGAGGAACAGATACGCAGTATTTT
v_gene: TRBV4-1
j_gene: TRBJ2-3
d_gene: TRBD2
len: 19
abundance: NA

CDR3aa: CASSPYEETGELFF
CDR3nt: TGTGCCAGTAGTCCCTACGAAGAGACCGGGGAGCTGTTTTTT
v_gene: TRBV19
j_gene: TRBJ2-2
d_gene: NA
len: 14
abundance: NA

CDR3aa: CASSEGQISYEQYF
CDR3nt: TGTGCCAGCAGTGAGGGACAGATCTCCTACGAGCAGTACTTC
v_gene: TRBV6-1
j_gene: TRBJ2-7
d_gene: TRBD1
len: 14
abundance: NA

CDR3aa: CASSFLRGDNEKLFF
CDR3nt: TGTGCCAGCAGCTTTCTCAGGGGGGATAATGAAAAACTGTTTTTT
v_gene: TRBV7-8
j_gene: TRBJ1-4
d_gene: TRBD1
len: 15
abundance: NA

CDR3aa: CASSQDLGAEAFF
CDR3nt: TGTGCCAGCAGCCAAGATCTTGGAGCTGAAGCTTTCTTT
v_gene: TRBV14
j_gene: TRBJ1-1
d_gene: NA
len: 13
abundance: NA

CDR3aa: CASSEKVLGPLGF
CDR3nt: TGTGCCAGCAGTGAAAAGGTCCTGGGCCCCCTCGGTTTT
v_gene: TRBV2
j_gene: TRBJ2-3
d_gene: NA
len: 13
abundance: NA

CDR3aa: CASSHRYNTGELFF
CDR3nt: TGCGCCAGCAGCCATCGTTATAACACCGGGGAGCTGTTTTTT
v_gene: TRBV4-1
j_gene: TRBJ2-2
d_gene: NA
len: 14
abundance: NA

CDR3aa: CASSEPYKETTF
CDR3nt: TGTGCCAGCAGTGAACCTTACAAGGAGACCACCTTC
v_gene: TRBV6-1
j_gene: TRBJ1-2
d_gene: NA
len: 12
abundance: few

CDR3aa: CASTPSGTGYHEQYF
CDR3nt: TGTGCCAGCACCCCATCAGGGACAGGGTATCACGAGCAGTACTTC
v_gene: TRBV7-9
j_gene: TRBJ2-7
d_gene: TRBD1
len: 15
abundance: NA

CDR3aa: CAWSVPVNYGYTF
CDR3nt: TGTGCCTGGAGTGTACCAGTAAACTATGGCTACACCTTC
v_gene: TRBV30
j_gene: TRBJ1-2
d_gene: NA
len: 13
abundance: NA

CDR3aa: CASSLGGGDPHGYTF
CDR3nt: TGTGCCAGCAGCTTAGGAGGGGGAGATCCCCATGGCTACACCTTC
v_gene: TRBV7-6
j_gene: TRBJ1-2
d_gene: NA
len: 15
abundance: few

CDR3aa: CASSFGPTSGNTIYF
CDR3nt: TGTGCCAGCAGCTTTGGCCCCACCTCTGGAAACACCATATATTTT
v_gene: TRBV13
j_gene: TRBJ1-3
d_gene: NA
len: 15
abundance: NA

CDR3aa: CASSLNGVNIQYF
CDR3nt: TGTGCCAGCAGCTTGAACGGGGTAAACATTCAGTACTTC
v_gene: TRBV11-3
j_gene: TRBJ2-4
d_gene: NA
len: 13
abundance: NA

CDR3aa: CASSPFRGATNTGELFF
CDR3nt: TGTGCCAGCAGCCCTTTTCGGGGGGCTACGAACACCGGGGAGCTGTTTTTT
v_gene: TRBV7-2
j_gene: TRBJ2-2
d_gene: NA
len: 17
abundance: NA

CDR3aa: CASSWGGSYEQYF
CDR3nt: TGTGCCAGCAGCTGGGGCGGTTCCTACGAGCAGTACTTC
v_gene: TRBV11-2
j_gene: TRBJ2-7
d_gene: NA
len: 13
abundance: NA

CDR3aa: CASSDATGGANQPQHF
CDR3nt: TGTGCCAGCAGTGACGCGACAGGGGGCGCGAATCAGCCCCAGCATTTT
v_gene: TRBV6-4
j_gene: TRBJ1-5
d_gene: TRBD1
len: 16
abundance: few

CDR3aa: CASSSGQAGRVYTF
CDR3nt: TGTGCCAGCAGCTCGGGACAGGCAGGGAGAGTCTACACCTTC
v_gene: TRBV6-5
j_gene: TRBJ1-2
d_gene: TRBD1
len: 14
abundance: NA

CDR3aa: CARSPGQEKEKLFF
CDR3nt: TGTGCCAGAAGCCCTGGACAGGAGAAGGAAAAACTGTTTTTT
v_gene: TRBV7-5
j_gene: TRBJ1-4
d_gene: NA
len: 14
abundance: NA

CDR3aa: CASTGIYPYEQYF
CDR3nt: TGTGCCAGCACGGGAATCTATCCCTACGAGCAGTACTTC
v_gene: TRBV2
j_gene: TRBJ2-7
d_gene: NA
len: 13
abundance: NA

CDR3aa: CASSDWAGAFTQYF
CDR3nt: TGTGCCAGCAGTGACTGGGCGGGGGCCTTTACGCAGTATTTT
v_gene: TRBV6-4
j_gene: TRBJ2-3
d_gene: NA
len: 14
abundance: NA

CDR3aa: CASSERGQGLIYGYTF
CDR3nt: TGTGCCAGCAGTGAGCGGGGACAGGGCCTTATTTACGGCTACACCTTC
v_gene: TRBV6-1
j_gene: TRBJ1-2
d_gene: TRBD1
len: 16
abundance: NA

CDR3aa: CASSLTSGGFETQYF
CDR3nt: TGTGCCAGCAGCTTGACTAGCGGGGGGTTTGAGACCCAGTACTTC
v_gene: TRBV7-9
j_gene: TRBJ2-5
d_gene: TRBD2
len: 15
abundance: NA

CDR3aa: CASSSDDRGGVYEQYF
CDR3nt: TGTGCCAGCAGCTCCGATGACAGGGGCGGGGTTTACGAGCAGTACTTC
v_gene: TRBV7-9
j_gene: TRBJ2-7
d_gene: TRBD1
len: 16
abundance: few

CDR3aa: CASSPFGGGTYEQYF
CDR3nt: TGTGCCAGCAGCCCTTTTGGGGGGGGGACCTACGAGCAGTACTTC
v_gene: TRBV11-3
j_gene: TRBJ2-7
d_gene: TRBD2
len: 15
abundance: NA

CDR3aa: CASSSLGGEIYEQYF
CDR3nt: TGTGCCAGCAGCTCCTTAGGGGGGGAAATCTACGAGCAGTACTTC
v_gene: TRBV5-6
j_gene: TRBJ2-7
d_gene: NA
len: 15
abundance: few

CDR3aa: CASSLGLVGAYNSPLHF
CDR3nt: TGCGCCAGCAGCTTGGGACTTGTGGGGGCTTATAATTCACCCCTCCACTTT
v_gene: TRBV5-1
j_gene: TRBJ1-6
d_gene: NA
len: 17
abundance: NA

CDR3aa: CASSTLQGQSYGYTF
CDR3nt: TGTGCCAGCAGCACCCTACAGGGACAAAGCTATGGCTACACCTTC
v_gene: TRBV5-6
j_gene: TRBJ1-2
d_gene: NA
len: 15
abundance: NA

CDR3aa: CASSSGGDGYTF
CDR3nt: TGTGCCAGCAGCTCCGGAGGGGATGGCTACACCTTC
v_gene: TRBV7-9
j_gene: TRBJ1-2
d_gene: NA
len: 12
abundance: NA

CDR3aa: CASSLEAGIYGYTF
CDR3nt: TGCGCCAGCAGCTTGGAGGCAGGGATCTATGGCTACACCTTC
v_gene: TRBV5-1
j_gene: TRBJ1-2
d_gene: NA
len: 14
abundance: few

CDR3aa: CASSLDSERGQETQYF
CDR3nt: TGTGCCAGCAGCTTAGATTCGGAGCGGGGGCAAGAGACCCAGTACTTC
v_gene: TRBV11-3
j_gene: TRBJ2-5
d_gene: TRBD2
len: 16
abundance: NA

CDR3aa: CASSEYGAGYGYTF
CDR3nt: TGTGCCAGCAGTGAATATGGGGCCGGCTATGGCTACACCTTC
v_gene: TRBV2
j_gene: TRBJ1-2
d_gene: NA
len: 14
abundance: NA

CDR3aa: CASSLGQGAYEQYF
CDR3nt: TGTGCCAGCAGCCTCGGACAGGGGGCCTACGAGCAGTACTTC
v_gene: TRBV9
j_gene: TRBJ2-7
d_gene: TRBD1
len: 14
abundance: NA

CDR3aa: CASSSDLPQQYF
CDR3nt: TGCGCCAGCAGCTCTGATCTACCCCAGCAGTACTTC
v_gene: TRBV5-1
j_gene: TRBJ2-7
d_gene: NA
len: 12
abundance: few

CDR3aa: CASRSDRGGTEAFF
CDR3nt: TGTGCCAGCAGAAGTGACAGGGGTGGCACTGAAGCTTTCTTT
v_gene: TRBV7-9
j_gene: TRBJ1-1
d_gene: TRBD1
len: 14
abundance: NA

CDR3aa: CASSVGAGIDEQYF
CDR3nt: TGTGCCAGCAGCGTTGGAGCGGGGATCGACGAGCAGTACTTC
v_gene: TRBV9
j_gene: TRBJ2-7
d_gene: TRBD2
len: 14
abundance: many

CDR3aa: CASSLVVGGRSESPLHF
CDR3nt: TGTGCCAGCAGCTTAGTGGTAGGTGGTCGGTCGGAGTCACCCCTCCACTTT
v_gene: TRBV7-9
j_gene: TRBJ1-6
d_gene: NA
len: 17
abundance: NA

CDR3aa: CASSGGVWDTQYF
CDR3nt: TGTGCCAGCAGCGGGGGGGTCTGGGATACGCAGTATTTT
v_gene: TRBV9
j_gene: TRBJ2-3
d_gene: NA
len: 13
abundance: NA

CDR3aa: CASSVEPAGGGNEQFF
CDR3nt: TGTGCCAGCAGCGTAGAACCAGCGGGGGGGGGAAATGAGCAGTTCTTC
v_gene: TRBV9
j_gene: TRBJ2-1
d_gene: TRBD2
len: 16
abundance: few

CDR3aa: CATSEEGRVGSPLHF
CDR3nt: TGTGCCACCAGCGAAGAGGGTCGGGTGGGTTCACCCCTCCACTTT
v_gene: TRBV15
j_gene: TRBJ1-6
d_gene: NA
len: 15
abundance: few

CDR3aa: CASSQTGWAPEHF
CDR3nt: TGCGCCAGCAGCCAGACCGGCTGGGCCCCTGAGCATTTT
v_gene: TRBV4-1
j_gene: TRBJ1-5
d_gene: NA
len: 13
abundance: once

CDR3aa: CASSSGLLVASPLHF
CDR3nt: TGTGCCAGCAGCTCCGGGTTGCTCGTCGCTTCACCCCTCCACTTT
v_gene: TRBV5-6
j_gene: TRBJ1-6
d_gene: NA
len: 15
abundance: once